The rows below give T cell receptor beta chains drawn from one sample of a study of shared clonotypes between healthy human individuals. Here immunoSEQ multiplex PCR was the method, and the copy in TCRdb shows in-frame clones only, minus some. The data show roughly 500,000 clones, with more than 95% seen just once and about 0.064% held by the top ten. The sequenced material came from naive CD4+ T cells sorted from blood. The receptors were gathered from a woman aged 30 to 39 in good health. The CDR3 runs from the conserved cysteine through the conserved F or W. D genes are given only for firm matches.

D	V	J	DNA	CDR3
-	TRBV25-1	TRBJ2-2	TGTGCCAGCAATACCGGCCTTGGGACCGGGGAGCTGTTTTTT	CASNTGLGTGELFF
TRBD1	TRBV19	TRBJ2-3	TGTGCCAGTAGTACAATGGACAGGCTCACGGCAGATACGCAGTATTTT	CASSTMDRLTADTQYF
-	TRBV6-1	TRBJ1-1	TGTGCCAGCATCCCTCGGGGGGCTAGAACTGAAGCTTTCTTT	CASIPRGARTEAFF
TRBD2	TRBV9	TRBJ2-3	TGTGCCAGCAGCGGAAGGACTAGCGGGAAAGGCACAGATACGCAGTATTTT	CASSGRTSGKGTDTQYF
TRBD1	TRBV27	TRBJ1-2	TGTGCCAGCAGTTTAGACAGAGACAGGGGAAGTTATGGCTACACCTTC	CASSLDRDRGSYGYTF
-	TRBV19	TRBJ1-2	TGTGCCACCTGGGGTAGGGCCGGTGTGAGGGAACATATATCTAACTATGGCTACACCTTC	CATWGRAGVREHISNYGYTF
-	TRBV25-1	TRBJ2-6	TGTGCCAGCAGTCAGGGGTTCCGGGACTCTGGGGCCAACGTCCTGACTTTC	CASSQGFRDSGANVLTF
TRBD2	TRBV5-1	TRBJ2-3	TGCGCCAGCAGTCGGGGACTAGCGGCACCAGATACGCAGTATTTT	CASSRGLAAPDTQYF
TRBD1	TRBV7-2	TRBJ1-4	TGTGCCAGCAGCCCAAGACAGGGGAGAAATGAAAAACTGTTTTTT	CASSPRQGRNEKLFF
-	TRBV6-5	TRBJ2-7	TGTGCCAGCAGTTACTCGTTGGGGTACGAGCAGTACTTC	CASSYSLGYEQYF
-	TRBV25-1	TRBJ1-1	TGTGCCAGCAGTGAGGGGGCATCAGGTGAAGCTTTCTTT	CASSEGASGEAFF
TRBD1	TRBV15	TRBJ1-1	TGTGCCACCAGCAGGCCAGGGGGGAGCACTGAAGCTTTCTTT	CATSRPGGSTEAFF
TRBD1	TRBV28	TRBJ2-7	TGTGCCAGCAGTTCGCCGGGACAGGGGCCCCCCTACGAGCAGTACTTC	CASSSPGQGPPYEQYF
-	TRBV6-1	TRBJ2-7	TGTGCCAGCAGGAAACAGGGTTTTGGCTACGAGCAGTACTTC	CASRKQGFGYEQYF
-	TRBV6-5	TRBJ2-7	TGTGCCAGCTTATCCAGCGGACACTACGAGCAGTACTTC	CASLSSGHYEQYF